The entry that follows covers one T cell receptor beta chain sequence. The antigen remains unidentified. The sample belongs to a study of PD-L1 blockade in urothelial cancer. About the study: Each patient had 0 to 3 earlier chemotherapy regimens. Study results and caveats: At the 3-week point, tumor-associated blood clones expanded more in durable-benefit patients.

There are 14 residues in the CDR3. Trimming took off 0 bases at V and 2 bases at J, with 7 bases between the two ends. Germline values: CDR1 SGDLS, CDR2 YYNGEE. Time point: peripheral blood 6 weeks after treatment start. For each patient, 1 to 8 samples were obtained, pretreatment and on-treatment. Some clones are missing from TCRdb's copy, which holds only in-frame ones; the method was immunoSEQ multiplex PCR. This table holds about 130,000 clones, 86% found once. The TCR comes from a man aged 50 to 59 with urothelial cancer. The sequenced sample was PBMCs, obtained around atezolizumab (anti-PD-L1) treatment. The chain carries TRBV9 and TRBJ2-3; D remains unclear. The CDR3 loop reads CASSVAPHTDTQYF. CDR3 nucleotides: TGTGCCAGCAGCGTAGCCCCCCACACAGATACGCAGTATTTT. Supplemented by reference TRBV9 and TRBJ2-3, the full variable domain reads DSGVTQTPKHLITATGQRVTLRCSPRSGDLSVYWYQQSLDQGLQFLIQYYNGEERAKGNILERFSAQQFPDLHSELNLSSLELGDSALYFCASSVAPHTDTQYFGPGTRLTVL.